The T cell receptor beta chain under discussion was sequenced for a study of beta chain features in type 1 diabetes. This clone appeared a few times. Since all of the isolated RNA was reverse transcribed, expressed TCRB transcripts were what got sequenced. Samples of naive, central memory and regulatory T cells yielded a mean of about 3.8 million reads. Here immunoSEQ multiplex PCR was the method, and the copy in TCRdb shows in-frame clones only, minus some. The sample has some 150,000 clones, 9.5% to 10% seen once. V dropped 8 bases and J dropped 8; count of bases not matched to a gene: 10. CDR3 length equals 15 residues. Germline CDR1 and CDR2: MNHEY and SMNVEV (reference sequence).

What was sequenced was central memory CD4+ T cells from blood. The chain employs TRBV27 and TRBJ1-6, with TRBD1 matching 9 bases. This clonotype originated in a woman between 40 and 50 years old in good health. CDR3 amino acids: CASRDRELEDSPLHF. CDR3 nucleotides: TGTGCCAGCCGGGACAGGGAGTTGGAGGATTCACCCCTCCACTTT.